Following are 14 T cell receptor beta chains from one sample sequenced in a study of blood T cell repertoires in COVID-19. The protocol was immunoSEQ multiplex PCR, while the TCRdb copy is restricted to in-frame clones and leaves out a portion. The sample shows about 35,000 clones, approximately 87% of them seen only once. What was sequenced was peripheral blood. These receptors were collected from a human donor in a cohort sampled during active COVID-19.

This sequence joins TRBV11-2 and TRBJ2-3; no clear D. The CDR3 covers 11 residues. The V gene's germline CDR1 is SGHAT and CDR2 FQNNGV. The ends were cut back, 2 bases at V and 7 bases at J, with 4 bases in the middle. The CDR3 sequence is CASSLINTQYF. In nucleotides, the CDR3 is TGTGCCAGCAGCTTAATTAATACGCAGTATTTT.

The table lists this clone with a count of one. This chain uses TRBV19 with TRBJ1-2, with 7 bases matching TRBD1. Per germline, CDR1 LNHDA and CDR2 SQIVND (reference sequence). V gave up 6 bases and J gave up 3 bases; unmatched junction bases: 13. The CDR3 contains 16 residues. CDR3 sequence reads: CASRTQETGTHYGYTF. CDR3 nucleotides: TGTGCCAGTAGGACTCAGGAGACAGGGACGCACTATGGCTACACCTTC. Combining the CDR3 with reference TRBV19 and TRBJ1-2 gives the whole variable domain DGGITQSPKYLFRKEGQNVTLSCEQNLNHDAMYWYRQDPGQGLRLIYYSQIVNDFQKGDIAEGYSVSREKKESFPLTVTSAQKNPTAFYLCASRTQETGTHYGYTFGSGTRLTVV.

The chain combines TRBV20-1 with TRBJ1-5, with D unresolved. The CDR3 consists of 16 residues. The germline CDR1 and CDR2 sequences are DFQATT and SNEGSKA (reference sequence). Deletions cut 3 bases from V and 7 bases from J, with 22 bases between. In DNA form, the CDR3 reads TGCAGTGCTAGTGTGGAATTTGGGCAGAGGGAGCAGCCCCAGCATTTT. It yields the protein CSASVEFGQREQPQHF.

This chain connects TRBV7-6 to TRBJ2-3; 12 nucleotides match TRBD2. This CDR3 comprises 16 residues. J was trimmed by 5 bases and V by 1 base; bases with no gene match: 4. Germline V gene lookup returns CDR1 SGHVS and CDR2 FNYEAQ. In DNA form, the CDR3 reads TGTGCCAGCAGCTTAGGACTAGCGGGGGCACAAGATACGCAGTATTTT. It codes for CASSLGLAGAQDTQYF.

For the CDR3, the DNA is TGTGCCAGCAGGGTGACAGGTTTTTCCACTGAAGCTTTCTTT. Amino acid sequence: CASRVTGFSTEAFF. The rearrangement uses TRBV2 and TRBJ1-1, with a tentative D call TRBD1 (6 bases). CDR1 and CDR2 (germline): SNHLY, FYNNEI. The CDR3 is made up of 14 amino acids. V lost 6 bases and J lost 4, with 15 bases in between.

The CDR3 coding sequence is TGTGCCAGTAGTATACTTCCCCGGGTTGGCATCAACACCGGGGAGCTGTTTTTT. Protein: CASSILPRVGINTGELFF. The J gene is TRBJ2-2, the V gene TRBV19; D is unclear. CDR1 is LNHDA and CDR2 is SQIVND in the germline V gene (reference sequence). The CDR3 length is 18 residues. Trimming pared 2 bases from V and 2 bases from J, leaving 18 bases between. Variable domain in full (rest from reference TRBV19 and TRBJ2-2): DGGITQSPKYLFRKEGQNVTLSCEQNLNHDAMYWYRQDPGQGLRLIYYSQIVNDFQKGDIAEGYSVSREKKESFPLTVTSAQKNPTAFYLCASSILPRVGINTGELFFGEGSRLTVL.

This chain uses TRBV21-1 with TRBJ2-7; the table's D call TRBD2 went unverified against the DNA. TRBV21-1 is a recognized pseudogene. This CDR3 is 15 amino acids long. For the CDR3, the DNA is TGTGCCAGCAGCACCCGACTAGCGGGGTCCTACGAGCAGTACTTC. Its protein product is CASSTRLAGSYEQYF.

The rearrangement joins TRBV18 to TRBJ1-1, with D possibly matching TRBD1 (6 bases). Between the trimmed V and J ends, which lost 6 bases and 5 bases, there was a span of 13 bases. The germline CDR1 and CDR2 sequences are KGHSH and LQKENI. The CDR3 is made up of 13 amino acids. CDR3 sequence: CASSQGPGTEAFF. CDR3 coding DNA: TGTGCCAGCTCCCAGGGGCCAGGAACTGAAGCTTTCTTT.

This clone was picked up a small number of times. The chain links TRBV18 to TRBJ1-5, with TRBD1 identical over 7 bases. V lost 6 bases, J lost 0 bases, and 5 bases stayed unmatched. The CDR3 length is 15 residues. CDR1 is KGHSH, CDR2 LQKENI, per germline. The CDR3 coding sequence is TGTGCCAGCTCGACAAACAGGGGTAGCAATCAGCCCCAGCATTTT. Its translation is CASSTNRGSNQPQHF.

This clone was counted a single time. The V and J genes are TRBV7-2 and TRBJ2-7; 8 positions match TRBD1. The germline CDR1 and CDR2 sequences are SGHTA and FQGNSA. V gave up 4 bases and J gave up 2 bases; unmatched junction bases: 4. CDR3 length: 14 residues. This chain's CDR3 is CASSSMTGAYEQYF. The CDR3, as DNA: TGTGCCAGCAGCTCCATGACAGGGGCCTACGAGCAGTACTTC.

This chain joins TRBV6-5 and TRBJ1-6; TRBD1 might be the D (6 bases). The CDR3 sequence is 15 residues long. Trimming took 10 bases from V and 5 from J, leaving 18 bases between them. Germline loops: CDR1 MNHEY, CDR2 SVGAGI. The CDR3 protein is CATLLTGTDNSPLHF. CDR3 DNA: TGTGCCACCCTCCTTACAGGGACGGATAATTCACCCCTCCACTTT.

The chain employs TRBV19 and TRBJ2-7; a possible D gene is TRBD1 (6 bases). The CDR3 runs to 13 residues. V gave up 6 bases and J gave up 6 bases, with 15 bases separating them. Germline loops: CDR1 LNHDA, CDR2 SQIVND (reference sequence). CDR3 coding DNA: TGTGCCAGTAGCTCGACCCCAGGGGCCGAGCAGTACTTC. Protein product: CASSSTPGAEQYF.

The V call is TRBV28, the J call TRBJ1-2, with D maybe TRBD1 (5 bases). V was trimmed by 7 bases and J by 4 bases, leaving 10 bases between them. The CDR3 is 12 residues long. From germline, CDR1 is MDHEN and CDR2 SYDVKM. CDR3 bases: TGTGCCAGCACGGGACTCAGCTATGGCTACACCTTC. Translation gives CASTGLSYGYTF.

The chain uses TRBV25-1 and TRBJ2-7; the match to TRBD1 covers 8 bases. Germline trimming cut 3 bases from V and 5 bases from J; bases unmatched to any gene: 12. Per the germline V gene, CDR1 is MGHDK and CDR2 is SYGVNS. The CDR3 runs 16 residues. The CDR3 DNA follows: TGTGCCAGCAGTGACTGGGATACAGGGGGGTCCCACGAGCAGTACTTC. The encoded protein is CASSDWDTGGSHEQYF.